A selection of T cell receptor beta chains follows, all from one sample in a study of cytomegalovirus exposure and HLA in healthy donors. Measured with immunoSEQ multiplex PCR; TCRdb has only the in-frame clones, and not every one. The table records approximately 100,000 clones, around four fifths of them present only once. The sequenced sample was PBMCs. The receptors derive from a woman between 40 and 55 years old in good health and CMV-seronegative. CDR3s include the opening cysteine and the closing phenylalanine or tryptophan. A D gene is named only where the DNA matches it firmly. Clone size is stated in some rows and not others, as once, few, many or a class when expanded.

size: -; J: TRBJ1-5; V: TRBV6-5; D: -; CDR3: CASSYTGRYSNQPQHF; DNA: TGTGCCAGCAGTTATACAGGTAGATATAGCAATCAGCCCCAGCATTTT
size: -; J: TRBJ2-1; V: TRBV20-1; D: -; CDR3: CSAREARTEFF; DNA: TGCAGTGCTAGAGAGGCTAGAACGGAGTTCTTC
size: few; J: TRBJ1-4; V: TRBV15; D: -; CDR3: CATSGAGVGATNEKLFF; DNA: TGTGCCACCAGCGGGGCAGGGGTGGGTGCAACTAATGAAAAACTGTTTTTT
size: -; J: TRBJ2-5; V: TRBV2; D: -; CDR3: CASFSAGGTQYF; DNA: TGTGCCAGCTTTTCTGCCGGGGGGACCCAGTACTTC
size: few; J: TRBJ2-1; V: TRBV7-3; D: -; CDR3: CASSLTGFLGEYNEQFF; DNA: TGTGCCAGCAGCTTAACCGGGTTCCTGGGAGAATACAATGAGCAGTTCTTC
size: -; J: TRBJ2-7; V: TRBV5-8; D: TRBD1; CDR3: CASSLRRDRGRDEQYF; DNA: TGTGCCAGCAGCTTAAGGAGGGACAGGGGTAGGGACGAGCAGTACTTC
size: -; J: TRBJ1-4; V: TRBV30; D: -; CDR3: CACTTLGGPATNEKLFF; DNA: TGTGCCTGCACAACACTGGGGGGGCCAGCAACTAATGAAAAACTGTTTTTT
size: once; J: TRBJ2-1; V: TRBV6-4; D: TRBD1; CDR3: CANSGGGDYNEQFF; DNA: TGTGCCAACTCAGGGGGCGGGGATTACAATGAGCAGTTCTTC
size: -; J: TRBJ1-2; V: TRBV19; D: -; CDR3: CASSIGQPSYGYTF; DNA: TGTGCCAGTAGTATAGGTCAGCCTAGTTACGGCTACACCTTC
size: -; J: TRBJ1-2; V: TRBV10-3; D: TRBD1; CDR3: CAIKLGTGGHGYTF; DNA: TGTGCCATCAAGTTAGGGACAGGGGGGCATGGCTACACCTTC
size: -; J: TRBJ2-5; V: TRBV13; D: -; CDR3: CASSLDGGRSTQYF; DNA: TGTGCCAGCAGCTTGGATGGAGGCAGGTCGACCCAGTACTTC
size: -; J: TRBJ2-1; V: TRBV13; D: -; CDR3: CAAGKDNEQFF; DNA: TGTGCCGCGGGCAAAGACAATGAGCAGTTCTTC
size: -; J: TRBJ1-3; V: TRBV5-1; D: -; CDR3: CASSFGRQLNTGNTIYF; DNA: TGCGCCAGCAGCTTTGGTCGACAGCTTAACACTGGAAACACCATATATTTT
size: medium-sized; J: TRBJ2-1; V: TRBV21-1; D: -; CDR3: CAPAGGGGDEQFF; DNA: TGTGCCCCGGCGGGGGGGGGAGGCGATGAGCAGTTCTTC
size: -; J: TRBJ1-6; V: TRBV6-6; D: -; CDR3: CASSLGADNSPLHF; DNA: TGTGCCAGCAGTTTGGGGGCGGATAATTCACCCCTCCACTTT
size: -; J: TRBJ2-7; V: TRBV2; D: TRBD1; CDR3: CASRTRGISYEQYF; DNA: TGTGCCAGCAGGACCAGGGGGATCTCCTACGAGCAGTACTTC
size: -; J: TRBJ1-3; V: TRBV4-1; D: TRBD1; CDR3: CASSHGGQGAFSGNTIYF; DNA: TGCGCCAGCAGCCATGGGGGACAGGGCGCCTTCTCTGGAAACACCATATATTTT
size: -; J: TRBJ1-1; V: TRBV12-5; D: TRBD1; CDR3: CASGLVTGAEAFF; DNA: TGTGCTAGTGGTTTGGTTACAGGGGCCGAAGCTTTCTTT
size: few; J: TRBJ2-6; V: TRBV13; D: TRBD2; CDR3: CASSNGRGGANVLTF; DNA: TGTGCCAGCAGCAATGGGAGGGGTGGGGCCAACGTCCTGACTTTC
size: -; J: TRBJ2-1; V: TRBV6-4; D: TRBD1; CDR3: CASSSTQGAPYNEQFF; DNA: TGTGCCAGCAGTTCGACACAGGGGGCCCCCTACAATGAGCAGTTCTTC
size: -; J: TRBJ2-1; V: TRBV2; D: TRBD1; CDR3: CARSRDRLNEQFF; DNA: TGTGCCAGAAGCCGGGACAGGCTCAATGAGCAGTTCTTC
size: -; J: TRBJ1-2; V: TRBV4-1; D: TRBD1; CDR3: CASSQAGTGSLYGYTF; DNA: TGCGCCAGCAGCCAAGCCGGGACAGGAAGTCTCTATGGCTACACCTTC
size: -; J: TRBJ1-5; V: TRBV11-2; D: -; CDR3: CASSLDLPPQPQHF; DNA: TGTGCCAGCAGCTTAGATCTCCCCCCTCAGCCCCAGCATTTT
size: once; J: TRBJ2-5; V: TRBV5-1; D: -; CDR3: CASSLSGLAQETQYF; DNA: TGCGCCAGCAGCTTGAGTGGACTTGCACAAGAGACCCAGTACTTC
size: -; J: TRBJ1-4; V: TRBV4-3; D: -; CDR3: CASSQVAQVNEKLFF; DNA: TGCGCCAGCAGCCAAGTCGCCCAGGTGAATGAAAAACTGTTTTTT
size: -; J: TRBJ1-4; V: TRBV4-3; D: -; CDR3: CASSRGRGEKLFF; DNA: TGCGCCAGCAGCAGGGGCAGGGGTGAAAAACTGTTTTTT
size: -; J: TRBJ1-1; V: TRBV19; D: -; CDR3: CASSPMRNTEAFF; DNA: TGTGCCAGTAGTCCGATGCGGAACACTGAAGCTTTCTTT
size: -; J: TRBJ1-1; V: TRBV7-9; D: TRBD1; CDR3: CASVPQDRGPLNTEAFF; DNA: TGTGCCAGCGTTCCTCAGGACAGGGGGCCCCTGAACACTGAAGCTTTCTTT
size: -; J: TRBJ2-3; V: TRBV6-1; D: TRBD2; CDR3: CASSETGGGSTDTQYF; DNA: TGTGCCAGCAGTGAAACCGGCGGGGGGAGCACAGATACGCAGTATTTT
size: -; J: TRBJ2-7; V: TRBV9; D: TRBD2; CDR3: CASSPSGGAEEQYF; DNA: TGTGCCAGCAGCCCTAGCGGGGGGGCCGAAGAGCAGTACTTC
size: -; J: TRBJ1-2; V: TRBV14; D: -; CDR3: CASSQGNYRDGYTF; DNA: TGTGCCAGCAGCCAAGGCAATTACAGGGATGGCTACACCTTC
size: -; J: TRBJ2-1; V: TRBV5-1; D: TRBD2; CDR3: CASSSRTSGGATYNEQFF; DNA: TGCGCCAGCAGCTCCAGGACTAGCGGGGGGGCCACCTACAATGAGCAGTTCTTC
size: -; J: TRBJ1-4; V: TRBV7-2; D: TRBD1; CDR3: CASSYQTGGAEKLFF; DNA: TGTGCCAGCAGCTACCAGACAGGGGGCGCTGAAAAACTGTTTTTT
size: -; J: TRBJ1-4; V: TRBV18; D: -; CDR3: CASSFRSGEKLFF; DNA: TGTGCCAGCTCATTCAGGAGCGGTGAAAAACTGTTTTTT
size: few; J: TRBJ1-1; V: TRBV2; D: TRBD1; CDR3: CASRAQGTEAFF; DNA: TGTGCCAGCAGGGCACAGGGGACTGAAGCTTTCTTT
size: -; J: TRBJ1-6; V: TRBV5-1; D: TRBD1; CDR3: CASSLAFGNRGTGSSPLHF; DNA: TGCGCCAGCAGCTTGGCTTTCGGGAATCGCGGGACAGGGAGTTCACCCCTCCACTTT
size: -; J: TRBJ2-4; V: TRBV30; D: TRBD2; CDR3: CAWSGGRPKNIQYF; DNA: TGTGCCTGGTCGGGGGGGCGCCCAAAAAACATTCAGTACTTC
size: few; J: TRBJ1-2; V: TRBV7-9; D: -; CDR3: CASSLALEDGYTF; DNA: TGTGCCAGCAGCTTAGCTCTGGAGGATGGCTACACCTTC
size: few; J: TRBJ2-2; V: TRBV5-5; D: -; CDR3: CASSFGTFTGELFF; DNA: TGTGCCAGCAGCTTTGGGACTTTCACCGGGGAGCTGTTTTTT
size: -; J: TRBJ2-2; V: TRBV19; D: -; CDR3: CALWGAGELFF; DNA: TGTGCCCTGTGGGGGGCCGGGGAGCTGTTTTTT
size: -; J: TRBJ2-2; V: TRBV7-3; D: TRBD1; CDR3: CASSLRGPGQGRNTGELFF; DNA: TGTGCCAGCAGCTTAAGGGGTCCGGGACAGGGGCGAAACACCGGGGAGCTGTTTTTT
size: -; J: TRBJ1-2; V: TRBV6-1; D: -; CDR3: CASSPDSSRTF; DNA: TGTGCCAGCAGTCCGGACAGCTCGAGAACCTTC
size: -; J: TRBJ1-3; V: TRBV4-1; D: -; CDR3: CASSQAGVAGNTIYF; DNA: TGCGCCAGCAGCCAGGCAGGGGTGGCTGGAAACACCATATATTTT
size: -; J: TRBJ1-2; V: TRBV29-1; D: -; CDR3: CSGSVAGGGYTF; DNA: TGCAGCGGGTCTGTAGCGGGAGGTGGCTACACCTTC
size: -; J: TRBJ1-5; V: TRBV6-5; D: -; CDR3: CASNRGRGSNQPQHF; DNA: TGTGCCAGCAACCGAGGACGGGGTAGCAATCAGCCCCAGCATTTT
size: -; J: TRBJ2-6; V: TRBV18; D: -; CDR3: CASSPRGIAISGANVLTF; DNA: TGTGCCAGCTCACCAAGAGGGATAGCAATCTCTGGGGCCAACGTCCTGACTTTC
size: -; J: TRBJ2-7; V: TRBV18; D: TRBD1; CDR3: CASSPGDRGYEQYF; DNA: TGTGCCAGCTCACCAGGGGACAGGGGTTACGAGCAGTACTTC
size: -; J: TRBJ1-4; V: TRBV5-6; D: -; CDR3: CASTKEEANEKLFF; DNA: TGTGCCAGCACCAAAGAGGAAGCTAATGAAAAACTGTTTTTT
size: -; J: TRBJ1-1; V: TRBV9; D: -; CDR3: CASSVGPNTEAFF; DNA: TGTGCCAGCAGCGTTGGGCCGAACACTGAAGCTTTCTTT
size: -; J: TRBJ1-5; V: TRBV10-3; D: -; CDR3: CATTGEDGRDQPQHF; DNA: TGTGCCACCACCGGGGAAGACGGACGGGATCAGCCCCAGCATTTT
size: -; J: TRBJ1-2; V: TRBV19; D: TRBD1; CDR3: CASTTGYYGYTF; DNA: TGTGCCAGTACGACAGGGTACTATGGCTACACCTTC
size: -; J: TRBJ1-1; V: TRBV7-2; D: -; CDR3: CASSSQWGRQNTEAFF; DNA: TGTGCCAGCAGCTCACAGTGGGGGCGTCAGAACACTGAAGCTTTCTTT
size: -; J: TRBJ1-2; V: TRBV7-9; D: TRBD1; CDR3: CASSLGQGAEGTYGYTF; DNA: TGTGCCAGCAGCTTGGGACAGGGGGCGGAGGGTACCTATGGCTACACCTTC
size: few; J: TRBJ1-6; V: TRBV19; D: -; CDR3: CASNIGWNSPLHF; DNA: TGTGCCAGTAATATCGGGTGGAATTCACCCCTCCACTTT
size: -; J: TRBJ1-1; V: TRBV5-4; D: TRBD1; CDR3: CASSQSGQGGTEAFF; DNA: TGTGCCAGCAGCCAGTCCGGACAGGGGGGCACTGAAGCTTTCTTT